This T cell receptor (beta chain) emerged from a study of T cell responses to AZD1222 COVID-19 vaccine. Overall study results and limits: Reportedly, nearly half the spike-specific TCRs target unmutated variant regions. Spike-specific TCR depth and breadth grew after two AZD1222 doses.

This CDR3 has 14 amino acids. Germline V CDR1 and CDR2: WNHNN, SYGVQD (reference sequence). Trimming removed 10 bases from V and 2 bases from J; junction bases left unmatched: 10. Points on this clone: Its antigen is not known.

Clones were read by immunoSEQ multiplex PCR, and TCRdb kept only the in-frame ones, dropping some. The profile shows more than 80,000 clones, approximately 89% of them singletons. This clonotype was obtained from an adult who received the AZD1222 COVID-19 vaccine. Sequences were derived from peripheral blood, sampled 28 days after the second AZD1222 dose. The rearrangement links TRBV10-1 to TRBJ2-7; TRBD1 matches at 8 bases. The DNA of the CDR3 is TGCGCCACCAGACTGACAGGGGCTACCTACGAGCAGTACTTC. It codes for CATRLTGATYEQYF.